The clone carrying this T cell receptor (beta chain) was seen only a few times. Its antigen is unknown. Uncontrolled infection, other autoimmune disease, pregnancy or lactation barred patients from enrollment. The diagnoses drew upon clinical symptoms, serum thyroxine and TRAb, thyroid ultrasound and orbital computed tomography. RNA transcripts yielded amplified TCR beta CDR3 regions. First-round RT-PCR targeting the TCR CDR3 was performed with the HTBI primer set. TCRdb recomputed calls from the multiplex PCR reads with MiXCR, one row per CDR3 protein. The profile shows 560,000 or so distinct CDR3 sequences, more than 45% of them singletons. This sample was included in a study of T cells in Graves' hyperthyroidism and ophthalmopathy. Notes on the study in general: A model of 13 V-J pairs discriminated ophthalmopathy from stable hyperthyroidism. Most thyroid-expanded clonotypes above 0.001 were also found in blood.

The V and J ends lost 7 bases and 2 bases respectively, with 9 bases between them. The CDR3 loop spans 13 amino acids. Germline assignment: CDR1 MNHNY and CDR2 SVGAGI (reference sequence). The genes are TRBV6-6 and TRBJ1-3; the D is unclear. The clonotype was recovered from a woman aged 18 to 35 with Graves' hyperthyroidism. The sample taken for sequencing was peripheral blood or thyroid tissue (not recorded which). The CDR3 DNA is TGTGCCAGCATGGAAATGGCTGGAAACACCATATATTTT. Translating it yields CASMEMAGNTIYF.